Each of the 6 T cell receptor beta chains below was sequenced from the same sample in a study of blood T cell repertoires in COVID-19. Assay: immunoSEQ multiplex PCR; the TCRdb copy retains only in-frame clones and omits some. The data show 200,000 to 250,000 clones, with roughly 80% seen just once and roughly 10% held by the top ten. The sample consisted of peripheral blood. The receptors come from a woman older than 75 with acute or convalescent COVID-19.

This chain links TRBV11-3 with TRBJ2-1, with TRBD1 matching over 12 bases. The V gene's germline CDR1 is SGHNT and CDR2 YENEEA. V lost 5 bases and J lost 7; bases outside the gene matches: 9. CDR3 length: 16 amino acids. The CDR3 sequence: CASSKGDRGLGNEQFF. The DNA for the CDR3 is TGTGCCAGCAGCAAAGGGGACAGGGGGCTGGGGAATGAGCAGTTCTTC.

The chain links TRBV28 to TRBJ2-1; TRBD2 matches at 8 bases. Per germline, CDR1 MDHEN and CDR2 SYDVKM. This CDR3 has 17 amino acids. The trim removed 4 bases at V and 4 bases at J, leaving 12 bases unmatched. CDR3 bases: TGTGCCAGCAGTTCTACTCAGAGCGGGAGAACTTACAATGAGCAGTTCTTC. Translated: CASSSTQSGRTYNEQFF.

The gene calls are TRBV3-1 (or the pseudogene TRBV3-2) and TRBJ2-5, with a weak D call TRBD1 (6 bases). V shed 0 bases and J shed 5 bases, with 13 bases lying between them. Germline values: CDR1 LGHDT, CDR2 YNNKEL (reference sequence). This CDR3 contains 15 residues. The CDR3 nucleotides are TGTGCCAGCAGCCAAGATCAGGGGCCATGGGAGACCCAGTACTTC. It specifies CASSQDQGPWETQYF.

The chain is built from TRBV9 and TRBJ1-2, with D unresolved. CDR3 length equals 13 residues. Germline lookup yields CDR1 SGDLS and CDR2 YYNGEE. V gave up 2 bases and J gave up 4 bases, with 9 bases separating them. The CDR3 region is CASSVAATYGYTF. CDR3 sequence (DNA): TGTGCCAGCAGCGTTGCGGCAACCTATGGCTACACCTTC.

The CDR3 DNA reads as TGTGCCAGCAGTGGACAGGGGGTCTTGCCATTTTACTTC. Translation: CASSGQGVLPFYF. The chain combines TRBV28 with TRBJ2-4; the match to TRBD1 covers 10 bases. Germline lookup yields CDR1 MDHEN and CDR2 SYDVKM. The CDR3 has 13 amino acids. J was trimmed by 16 bases and V by 5 bases; bases with no gene match: 11.

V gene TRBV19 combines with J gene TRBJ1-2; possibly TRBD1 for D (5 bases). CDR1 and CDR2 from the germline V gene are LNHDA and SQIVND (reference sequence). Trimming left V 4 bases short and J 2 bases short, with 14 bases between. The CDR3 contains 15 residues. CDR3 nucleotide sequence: TGTGCCAGTAGTACCCAGGGTCGGGAGAACTATGGCTACACCTTC. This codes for CASSTQGRENYGYTF. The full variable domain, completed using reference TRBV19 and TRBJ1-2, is DGGITQSPKYLFRKEGQNVTLSCEQNLNHDAMYWYRQDPGQGLRLIYYSQIVNDFQKGDIAEGYSVSREKKESFPLTVTSAQKNPTAFYLCASSTQGRENYGYTFGSGTRLTVV.